This TCR beta chain is from a study of blood T cell repertoires in COVID-19. Whole-study context: PBMCs, B-cell-depleted T cells, or T cells were the source of the cDNA or gDNA that made up the material.

Per the original methods: Reference gene primers were amplified, and this amplification served to estimate nucleated cell counts. Repertoires were generated with immunoSEQ multiplex PCR, while TCRdb's copy carries only in-frame clones and drops some. V, J and clone size are taken as reported in that table, and D and trimming were inferred from the DNA itself. The table includes 120,000 or so clones, nearly 80% detected once. Germline V gene sequence: CDR1 PRHDT, CDR2 FYEKMQ (reference sequence). V was pared by 5 bases and J by 6 bases, with 14 bases between. This CDR3 contains 14 residues. The chain recombines TRBV13 with TRBJ2-1; maybe TRBD1 (6 bases). The clonotype originates from a woman of 80 years or more with active or convalescent COVID-19. The sample was peripheral blood. The CDR3 coding sequence is TGTGCCAGCAGCCCAGGGGTTGTACGCAATGAGCAGTTCTTC. Translation: CASSPGVVRNEQFF.